The next 15 T cell receptor beta chains were all read from a single sample in a study of shared clonotypes between healthy human individuals. Here immunoSEQ multiplex PCR was the method, and the copy in TCRdb shows in-frame clones only, minus some. The data show 2 million to 3 million clones, under 95% seen once. Sequenced material: naive CD4+ T cells from PBMCs. Subset indicated: CD45RA+ positively selected. The receptors stem from a man younger than 30 in good health. Some clones in this sample may be carry-over from other donors' samples.

This chain uses TRBV7-9 with TRBJ1-3, with D hard to call. The CDR3 extends over 15 amino acids. The germline V gene encodes CDR1 SEHNR and CDR2 FQNEAQ (reference sequence). V gave up 5 bases and J gave up 1 base, with 12 bases separating them. The CDR3 sequence is CASSAYKVSGNTIYF. In DNA form, the CDR3 reads TGTGCCAGCAGCGCTTACAAGGTATCTGGAAACACCATATATTTT.

J is TRBJ2-1 and V is TRBV11-2; 8 positions agree with TRBD1. In germline, CDR1 is SGHAT, CDR2 FQNNGV. The ends lost 3 bases at V and 9 bases at J; junction bases unmatched: 4. The CDR3 length is 13 residues. In DNA form, the CDR3 reads TGTGCCAGCAGCTTGCCAGGGGGCCCTGAGCAGTTCTTC. Its translation: CASSLPGGPEQFF.

V gene TRBV2 combines with J gene TRBJ2-5; 11 bases map to TRBD2. CDR1 and CDR2 (germline): SNHLY, FYNNEI. The J segment lost 3 bases and the V segment lost 6 bases, leaving 9 bases of the junction unmatched. The CDR3 consists of 16 residues. As DNA, the CDR3 is TGTGCCAGCAGCAATCTAGCGGGGGGACTTAAAGAGACCCAGTACTTC. Translating gives CASSNLAGGLKETQYF.

The chain couples TRBV13 to TRBJ2-1; D remains unclear. The length of the CDR3 is 14 residues. Between the trimmed V and J ends, which lost 6 bases and 6 bases, there was a span of 15 bases. Germline CDR1 PRHDT, CDR2 FYEKMQ (reference sequence). The CDR3 nucleotides read TGTGCCAGCAGGTTGGCGGAGCCCCCCAATGAGCAGTTCTTC. As protein: CASRLAEPPNEQFF.

As regards this clone: Distinct nucleotide sequences in the sample also encode this CDR3. This chain links TRBV5-4 with TRBJ2-5; 12 bases map to TRBD2. Germline V gene data show CDR1 as SGHNT and CDR2 as YYREEE (reference sequence). Losses at the gene ends were 1 base for V and 5 bases for J; bases not matched to a gene: 3. The CDR3 sequence is 15 residues long. The CDR3 reads CASSLTSGRRETQYF. The CDR3 DNA is TGTGCCAGCAGCTTGACTAGCGGGAGGAGGGAGACCCAGTACTTC.

V is TRBV7-3 and J is TRBJ2-1, with D tentatively TRBD2 (5 bases). In germline, CDR1 is SGHTA, CDR2 FQGTGA. Trimming pared 5 bases from V and 0 bases from J, leaving 11 bases between. The CDR3 is 15 amino acids. CDR3 loop: CASSGGRSSYNEQFF. In DNA form, the CDR3 reads TGTGCCAGCAGCGGCGGGCGGAGCTCCTACAATGAGCAGTTCTTC.

This chain joins TRBV25-1 and TRBJ1-3; 8 nucleotides agree with TRBD1. CDR1 is MGHDK, CDR2 SYGVNS, per germline. The CDR3 consists of 14 residues. V trimming: 3 bases; J trimming: 7 bases; junction bases outside the gene matches: 5. The CDR3 DNA is TGTGCCAGCAGTGAGCAGGGGGCAATGAACACCATATATTTT. Translating it yields CASSEQGAMNTIYF.

The J gene is TRBJ2-7, the V gene TRBV29-1, with 7 positions matching TRBD2. Per germline, CDR1 SQVTM and CDR2 ANQGSEA. The CDR3 extends over 14 amino acids. With 5 bases clipped from V and 7 bases from J, the junction kept 14 bases outside the gene matches. CDR3 sequence reads: CSVRGLSPSQEQYF. The CDR3 coding sequence is TGCAGCGTTCGGGGACTATCACCGTCACAGGAGCAGTACTTC.

This chain uses TRBV28 with TRBJ1-1; possible D gene TRBD1, 6 bases. This CDR3 is built from 15 residues. With 6 bases removed from V and 4 bases from J, the gap between germline ends came to 18 bases. Germline-derived CDR1 and CDR2 are MDHEN and SYDVKM. This CDR3 reads CASRTGQLRSTEAFF. CDR3 coding DNA: TGTGCCAGCAGGACAGGTCAACTAAGAAGCACTGAAGCTTTCTTT.

On this clone: It is unclear where the CDR3 begins or ends on the DNA, so no DNA is shown, and the CDR3 is as TCRdb lists it. This same CDR3 is encoded by further DNA sequences in the sample. V gene TRBV28 combines with J gene TRBJ2-7; TRBD1 reflects the table's D call only, with no check against the DNA. Germline CDR1 and CDR2: MDHEN and SYDVKM. The CDR3 has 14 amino acids, counting both end residues. The CDR3 here is CASSTSGQRYEQYF.

This chain links TRBV5-1 with TRBJ2-3; D might be TRBD2 (7 bases). Trimming removed 0 bases from V and 2 bases from J, with 10 bases in between. This CDR3 is built from 15 residues. Germline CDR1 and CDR2: SGHRS and YFSETQ. CDR3 amino acids: CASSLDGGATDTQYF. The CDR3 bases are TGCGCCAGCAGCTTGGATGGGGGGGCCACAGATACGCAGTATTTT.

The chain is built from TRBV6-1 and TRBJ2-7; the D is unclear. V was cut by 2 bases and J by 3 bases, with 11 bases left in between. The germline V gene has CDR1 MNHNS and CDR2 SASEGT. The CDR3 length is 14 residues. The CDR3 sequence: CASSELGASYEQYF. The CDR3 bases are TGTGCCAGCAGTGAATTGGGTGCCAGCTACGAGCAGTACTTC.

This sequence joins TRBV5-1 and TRBJ2-1; 11 bases line up with TRBD2. CDR1 and CDR2 (germline): SGHRS, YFSETQ. V was clipped by 2 bases and J by 0 bases; unmatched bases: 7. The CDR3 consists of 18 residues. The CDR3 DNA reads as TGCGCCAGCAGCTTCCCAAGAACTAGCGGGAGCTCCTACAATGAGCAGTTCTTC. Residues: CASSFPRTSGSSYNEQFF.

The chain links TRBV5-6 to TRBJ1-1; tentatively, D is TRBD1 (6 bases). The V end lost 4 bases, the J end lost 1 base, and 14 bases lay between the germline ends. The CDR3 has 15 residues. Germline V CDR1 and CDR2: SGHDT, YYEEEE. The DNA for the CDR3 is TGTGCCAGCAGCCCATTGGGGGGCGGGAACACTGAAGCTTTCTTT. Its protein is CASSPLGGGNTEAFF. The variable domain in full, with the rest retrieved from reference TRBV5-6 and TRBJ1-1, is DAGVTQSPTHLIKTRGQQVTLRCSPKSGHDTVSWYQQALGQGPQFIFQYYEEEERQRGNFPDRFSGHQFPNYSSELNVNALLLGDSALYLCASSPLGGGNTEAFFGQGTRLTVV.

The CDR3 DNA is TGTGCCAGCAGTACCGGGCCCCGCTGGGGCTACGAGCAGTACTTC. Translation: CASSTGPRWGYEQYF. The rearrangement uses TRBV28 and TRBJ2-7; D gene unclear. V was pared by 5 bases and J by 3 bases, with 17 bases between. Germline assignment: CDR1 MDHEN and CDR2 SYDVKM. The CDR3 extends over 15 amino acids.